The present T cell receptor (beta chain) was sequenced within a study of blood T cell repertoires in COVID-19. The CDR3 runs 15 residues. CDR1 and CDR2 from the germline V gene are LNHDA and SQIVND (reference sequence). Trimming pared 5 bases from V and 2 bases from J, leaving 14 bases between. Produced via immunoSEQ multiplex PCR; TCRdb's table is partial and in-frame only. Here the sample spans approximately 260,000 clones, approximately 84% being singletons. V is TRBV19 and J is TRBJ2-3, with D possibly TRBD2 on 6 matching bases. The sample was PBMCs or T cells enriched from blood (not recorded which). The clonotype comes from a woman in her fifties or sixties who had been exposed to COVID-19. The CDR3 protein is CASSRREMNTDTQYF. DNA for the CDR3: TGTGCCAGTAGTCGCCGGGAGATGAACACAGATACGCAGTATTTT.